What follows are 27 T cell receptor beta chains derived from one specimen sequenced in a study of T-cell reconstitution after alpha-beta-depleted transplantation in children. This sample's TCRbeta library carried unique molecular identifier barcodes. From the PCR reads, TCRdb called clonotypes with MiXCR, one entry per CDR3 protein. This sample has about 500,000 distinct CDR3 sequences, with roughly 33% found just once. Source: PBMCs from the stem cell graft donor, taken from the stem cell graft. The receptors shown here come from a human donor who donated a stem cell graft to a child with aplastic anemia.

This clonotype was observed a handful of times. The genes are TRBV2 and TRBJ1-4, with 7 bases matching TRBD1. Germline CDR1 SNHLY, CDR2 FYNNEI. This CDR3 has 14 residues. The ends lost 4 bases at V and 3 bases at J; junction bases unmatched: 2. CDR3 amino acids: CASSVDRSNEKLFF. The DNA for the CDR3 is TGTGCCAGCAGTGTGGACAGGTCTAATGAAAAACTGTTTTTT.

In its sample, this clonotype was seen a few times. The chain is built from TRBV29-1 and TRBJ1-3; a weak D match, TRBD1 (6 bases). Trimming cost V 4 bases and J 2 bases, with 9 bases left between them. The CDR3 has 13 amino acids. The germline V gene encodes CDR1 SQVTM and CDR2 ANQGSEA. The CDR3 region is CSVGGATGNTIYF. The CDR3 coding sequence is TGCAGCGTTGGGGGGGCGACTGGAAACACCATATATTTT.

This clonotype was found a few times. The rearrangement joins TRBV19 to TRBJ2-1; D may be TRBD2 (6 bases). The V end lost 3 bases, the J end lost 4 bases, and 13 bases lay between the germline ends. Per the germline V gene, CDR1 is LNHDA and CDR2 is SQIVND (reference sequence). This CDR3 has 15 amino acids. CDR3 DNA: TGTGCCAGTAGTATTCTAGTAGCGGAATACAATGAGCAGTTCTTC. Its protein is CASSILVAEYNEQFF. The variable domain in full, with the rest retrieved from reference TRBV19 and TRBJ2-1, is DGGITQSPKYLFRKEGQNVTLSCEQNLNHDAMYWYRQDPGQGLRLIYYSQIVNDFQKGDIAEGYSVSREKKESFPLTVTSAQKNPTAFYLCASSILVAEYNEQFFGPGTRLTVL.

The table lists this clonotype with a few counts. The CDR3 loop reads CASSVGLGTGNEKLFF. The CDR3 DNA is TGTGCCAGCAGCGTAGGACTCGGGACAGGGAATGAAAAACTGTTTTTT. The chain has TRBV9 and TRBJ1-4; 9 nucleotides match TRBD1. Germline loops: CDR1 SGDLS, CDR2 YYNGEE. The CDR3 length is 16 residues. With V trimmed by 0 bases and J by 5 bases, 5 bases remained unmatched.

This chain joins TRBV10-3 and TRBJ2-7; D may be TRBD2 (7 bases). This CDR3 comprises 15 residues. CDR1 ENHRY and CDR2 SYGVKD come from the germline V gene. Trimming shortened V by 11 bases and J by 3 bases, and 23 bases separated the two germline ends. CDR3 in DNA: TGTGCCGCCCGGGGGCTAGCGGACCTGAACTACGAGCAGTACTTC. Translation gives CAARGLADLNYEQYF.

This clonotype occurred a few times. V gene TRBV20-1 combines with J gene TRBJ2-5; weak D call: TRBD1 (6 bases). Germline CDR1 is DFQATT and CDR2 is SNEGSKA (reference sequence). This CDR3 region has 13 residues. Trimming removed 4 bases at V and 5 bases at J, with 14 bases between. CDR3 amino acids: CSAISGVVETQYF. CDR3 in DNA: TGCAGTGCTATTTCAGGGGTGGTCGAGACCCAGTACTTC.

V gene TRBV5-1 combines with J gene TRBJ2-1, with D tentatively TRBD1 (5 bases). The germline gives CDR1 SGHRS, CDR2 YFSETQ. V was clipped by 2 bases and J by 5 bases, with 14 bases between them. The CDR3 covers 15 residues. The CDR3 nucleotides read TGCGCCAGCAGCTTAGGACAAGGACCTCACAATGAGCAGTTCTTC. Its protein product is CASSLGQGPHNEQFF.

In this sample, this clonotype turned up a few times. V usage is TRBV4-3 and J usage is TRBJ1-1; 8 bases match TRBD1. Trimming took 5 bases from V and 5 from J; bases not matched to a gene: 10. CDR1 is LGHNA and CDR2 is YSLEER in the germline V gene. This CDR3 comprises 15 residues. The CDR3 loop reads CASSTRQGQWTEAFF. The CDR3 DNA follows: TGCGCCAGCAGCACTCGACAGGGGCAGTGGACTGAAGCTTTCTTT.

V gene TRBV5-8 combines with J gene TRBJ2-7; D perhaps matches TRBD1 (5 bases). The germline gives CDR1 SGHTS, CDR2 YDEGEE. Trimming left V 2 bases short and J 4 bases short, with 13 bases between. The CDR3 loop spans 14 amino acids. DNA of the CDR3: TGTGCCAGCAGCTTTGGAGACTCAGGGTACGAGCAGTACGTC. Translated: CASSFGDSGYEQYV.

This chain uses TRBV7-8 with TRBJ2-7, with D perhaps matching TRBD2 (6 bases). There are 15 residues in the CDR3. V lost 0 bases to trimming and J lost 2 bases, with 11 bases between them. Germline assignment: CDR1 SGHVS and CDR2 FQNEAQ. The CDR3 DNA reads TGTGCCAGCAGCTTAGCCGCGGGAACCCCCTACGAGCAGTACTTC. This sequence encodes CASSLAAGTPYEQYF.

This clonotype came up many times. The genes are TRBV29-1 and TRBJ2-1; the match to TRBD2 covers 11 bases. The CDR3 covers 15 residues. The V gene's germline CDR1 is SQVTM and CDR2 ANQGSEA. The V segment lost 4 bases and the J segment 0 bases; nucleotides outside the gene matches: 2. This CDR3 is CSVGTSGSSYNEQFF. DNA for the CDR3: TGCAGCGTTGGAACTAGCGGGAGCTCCTACAATGAGCAGTTCTTC.

The gene calls are TRBV27 and TRBJ2-7; D possibly corresponds to TRBD2 (6 bases). The CDR3 consists of 14 residues. Germline V lookup: CDR1 MNHEY, CDR2 SMNVEV (reference sequence). The germline V and J ends were trimmed by 3 bases and 7 bases, with 16 bases remaining between them. The CDR3, as DNA: TGTGCCAGCAGTTTTACCGGGGACTGGTATGAGCAGTACTTC. It is translated as CASSFTGDWYEQYF.

The chain employs TRBV15 and TRBJ2-3, with a possible D match to TRBD1 (6 bases). This CDR3 contains 16 residues. Germline V CDR1 and CDR2: LNHNV, YYDKDF (reference sequence). Trimming took 1 base from V and 1 from J, leaving 12 bases between them. CDR3 nucleotide sequence: TGTGCCACCAGCAGAGCCCGGGACACCCGCACAGATACGCAGTATTTT. Encoded protein: CATSRARDTRTDTQYF.

This clonotype turned up a few times. The CDR3 DNA is TGTGCCAGCAGCGTATCACTAGCGGGAGGCCTCGGGGAGCTGTTTTTT. It yields the protein CASSVSLAGGLGELFF. The chain combines TRBV9 with TRBJ2-2, with 12 bases identical to TRBD2. The CDR3 covers 16 residues. CDR1 and CDR2 (germline): SGDLS, YYNGEE. Trimming removed 1 base from V and 7 bases from J; junction bases left unmatched: 5.

This clonotype appeared a few times. The J gene is TRBJ1-5, the V gene TRBV18, with 9 bases fitting TRBD1. V was pared by 4 bases and J by 1 base, with 5 bases of the junction left unmatched. The CDR3 has 16 amino acids. The germline V gene encodes CDR1 KGHSH and CDR2 LQKENI. As DNA, the CDR3 is TGTGCCAGCTCACTATACGGGACAGGGAGCAATCAGCCCCAGCATTTT. Its translation: CASSLYGTGSNQPQHF.

This clonotype was recorded a few times. The chain employs TRBV5-1 and TRBJ2-1; 9 bases map to TRBD2. Trimming took 6 bases from V and 0 from J; bases not matched to a gene: 4. Germline V gives CDR1 SGHRS, CDR2 YFSETQ. This CDR3 spans 15 amino acids. Here the CDR3 reads CASTQREVSYNEQFF. The CDR3 DNA sequence: TGCGCCAGCACCCAGCGGGAGGTCTCCTACAATGAGCAGTTCTTC. The whole variable domain, filled in from reference TRBV5-1 and TRBJ2-1, reads KAGVTQTPRYLIKTRGQQVTLSCSPISGHRSVSWYQQTPGQGLQFLFEYFSETQRNKGNFPGRFSGRQFSNSRSEMNVSTLELGDSALYLCASTQREVSYNEQFFGPGTRLTVL.

This clonotype was seen more than once but under ten times. J is TRBJ2-1 and V is TRBV7-2, with D maybe TRBD2 (5 bases). The CDR3 totals 16 residues. Deletions cut 1 base from V and 1 base from J, with 11 bases between. CDR1 is SGHTA, CDR2 FQGNSA, per germline. The CDR3 sequence is CASSLGGSISYNEQFF. CDR3 bases: TGTGCCAGCAGCTTAGGAGGGAGCATATCCTACAATGAGCAGTTCTTC.

This clonotype turned up a few times. This chain connects TRBV20-1 to TRBJ2-3; TRBD2 aligns across 12 bases. Germline trimming cut 5 bases from V and 2 bases from J; bases unmatched to any gene: 5. Per the germline V gene, CDR1 is DFQATT and CDR2 is SNEGSKA (reference sequence). There are 15 residues in the CDR3. The CDR3 DNA reads TGCAGTGCTGAGGGACTAGCGGGTCACACAGATACGCAGTATTTT. It is translated as CSAEGLAGHTDTQYF.

The J gene is TRBJ2-7, the V gene TRBV7-2; possibly TRBD1 for D (6 bases). From germline, CDR1 is SGHTA and CDR2 FQGNSA. Between the trimmed V and J ends, which lost 0 bases and 6 bases, there was a span of 12 bases. The CDR3 sequence is 14 residues long. The CDR3 DNA follows: TGTGCCAGCAGCTTAGCGACAGGCCCTTTCGAGCAGTACGTC. Amino acid sequence: CASSLATGPFEQYV.

This clonotype was counted a few times. J is TRBJ2-2 and V is TRBV7-2; the match to TRBD2 covers 9 bases. The CDR3 is 16 amino acids. The germline V gene encodes CDR1 SGHTA and CDR2 FQGNSA. The J segment lost 6 bases and the V segment lost 5 bases, leaving 10 bases of the junction unmatched. The CDR3 bases are TGTGCCAGCAGCATGGCCGGGACTAGCTATGCCGGGGAGCTGTTTTTT. Protein sequence: CASSMAGTSYAGELFF.

The sample holds a few counts of this clonotype. The rearrangement links TRBV20-1 to TRBJ2-5; 7 positions agree with TRBD1. Germline CDR1 DFQATT, CDR2 SNEGSKA (reference sequence). This CDR3 region has 14 residues. The V gene end was trimmed by 5 bases and the J gene end by 5 bases; junction bases not matched to a gene: 11. DNA of the CDR3: TGCAGTGCTGTTGGACAGGAATTTTGGGAGACCCAGTACTTC. It yields the protein CSAVGQEFWETQYF.

This clonotype was observed a handful of times. The chain combines TRBV12-3 or TRBV12-4 with TRBJ2-3; 10 nucleotides match TRBD2. The CDR3 spans 17 residues. V was pared by 6 bases and J by 0 bases, with 9 bases of the junction left unmatched. The CDR3 protein is CASREIGLADSTDTQYF. The CDR3 nucleotides are TGTGCCAGCAGAGAGATAGGACTAGCGGATAGCACAGATACGCAGTATTTT.

The V call is TRBV12-3 or TRBV12-4, the J call TRBJ2-5, with TRBD1 matching over 10 bases. CDR3 length: 15 residues. The trim removed 3 bases at V and 8 bases at J, leaving 9 bases unmatched. CDR3 bases: TGTGCCAGCAGTTTTTATCGGGACAGGGGATACACCCAGTACTTC. Residues: CASSFYRDRGYTQYF.

The J gene is TRBJ1-1, the V gene TRBV5-6; D gene uncertain. V was trimmed by 4 bases and J by 3 bases, leaving 13 bases between them. The CDR3 is 14 residues long. CDR1 SGHDT and CDR2 YYEEEE come from the germline V gene. This CDR3 reads CASSVTAGYTEAFF. The CDR3 region has the DNA TGTGCCAGCAGCGTTACTGCGGGTTACACTGAAGCTTTCTTT.

The chain links TRBV5-1 to TRBJ2-1; 9 bases are shared with TRBD2. Germline CDR1 is SGHRS and CDR2 is YFSETQ. The V gene end was trimmed by 0 bases and the J gene end by 2 bases; junction bases not matched to a gene: 9. The CDR3 has 18 residues. CDR3 sequence reads: CASSLALGREGPYNEQFF. The DNA for the CDR3 is TGCGCCAGCAGCTTGGCTTTGGGGCGGGAGGGCCCCTACAATGAGCAGTTCTTC. Full variable domain (rest looked up from reference TRBV5-1 and TRBJ2-1): KAGVTQTPRYLIKTRGQQVTLSCSPISGHRSVSWYQQTPGQGLQFLFEYFSETQRNKGNFPGRFSGRQFSNSRSEMNVSTLELGDSALYLCASSLALGREGPYNEQFFGPGTRLTVL.

This clonotype was observed a handful of times. The chain carries TRBV12-3 or TRBV12-4 and TRBJ2-1; either TRBD1 or TRBD2 may fit D (7 bases each). V lost 5 bases and J 6 bases, leaving 17 bases between the germline ends. The CDR3 sequence is 15 residues long. CDR3 protein: CASSARQGGINEQFF. CDR3 nucleotide sequence: TGTGCCAGCAGTGCTAGACAGGGAGGGATCAATGAGCAGTTCTTC.

Points on this clonotype: At one end the junction does not follow the germline gene, possibly because of a read error. The CDR3 reads CASSQRGSRDTQYF. CDR3 coding DNA: TGTGCCAGTAGTCAGCGGGGAAGCAGAGATACGCAGTATTTT. The chain joins TRBV19 to TRBJ2-3; 7 nucleotides match TRBD2. This CDR3 has 14 amino acids. The germline V gene has CDR1 LNHDA and CDR2 SQIVND (reference sequence).